This T cell receptor (beta chain) stems from a study of cytomegalovirus exposure and HLA in healthy donors. Study summary: The same platform used for the approximately 700 first-cohort repertoires was also used for the roughly 130 validation repertoires, as a later analysis reported.

In the case of this clone: The antigen remains undetermined.

TCRdb's copy holds only in-frame clones and misses some; the assay was immunoSEQ multiplex PCR. This repertoire shows more than 120,000 clones, more than 85% found once; its top ten account for 8.7%. Study-wide findings and caveats: Cytomegalovirus association was assigned to under 200 TCR beta chains. Reports described diagnosis of cytomegalovirus status by the classifier as highly specific and sensitive.

Germline loops: CDR1 SGHRS, CDR2 YFSETQ. The ends were cut back, 3 bases at V and 1 base at J, with 14 bases in the middle. The CDR3 sequence is 16 residues long. Sequencing input: PBMCs. This TCR was recovered from a man aged 18 to 30 in good health and CMV-seropositive. The chain carries TRBV5-1 and TRBJ2-1, with D possibly being TRBD1 (6 bases). CDR3 residues: CASSSLRGPSYNEQFF. The CDR3, as DNA: TGCGCCAGCAGCTCACTCAGGGGTCCTTCCTACAATGAGCAGTTCTTC.